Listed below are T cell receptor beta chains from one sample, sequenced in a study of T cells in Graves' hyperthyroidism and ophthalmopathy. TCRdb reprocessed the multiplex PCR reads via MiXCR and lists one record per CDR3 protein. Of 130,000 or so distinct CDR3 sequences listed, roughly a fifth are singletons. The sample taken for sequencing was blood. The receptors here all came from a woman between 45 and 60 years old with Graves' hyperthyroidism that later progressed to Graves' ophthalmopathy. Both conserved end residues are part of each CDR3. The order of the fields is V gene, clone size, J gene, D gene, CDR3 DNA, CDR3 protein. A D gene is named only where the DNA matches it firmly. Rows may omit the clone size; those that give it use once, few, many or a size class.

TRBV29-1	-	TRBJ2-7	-	TGCAGCGTTGGACGGGACAACTCCTACGAGCAGTACTTC	CSVGRDNSYEQYF
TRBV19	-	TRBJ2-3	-	TGTGCCACCGCAGAATGGGGGGGGACAGACGATTATACGCAGTATTTT	CATAEWGGTDDYTQYF
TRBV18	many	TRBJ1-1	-	TGTGCCAGCTCACCAAGGGGTGGCGTCACTGAAGCTTTCTTT	CASSPRGGVTEAFF
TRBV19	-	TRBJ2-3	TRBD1	TGTGCCAGTAGTGACAGGGGCACAGATACGCAGTATTTT	CASSDRGTDTQYF
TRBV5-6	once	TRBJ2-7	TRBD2	TGTGCCAGCAGCATCCGACTAGCGACCTCCTACGAGCAGTACTTC	CASSIRLATSYEQYF
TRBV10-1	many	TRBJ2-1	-	TGCGCCAGCAGCCCCTCCTCGCGCGATGAGCAGTTCTTC	CASSPSSRDEQFF
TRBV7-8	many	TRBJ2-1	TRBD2	TGTGCCAGCAGCTTAGCGGGGACTAGCGGGAGAGTAGAGCAGTTCTTC	CASSLAGTSGRVEQFF
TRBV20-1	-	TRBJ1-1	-	TGCAGTGCCCCGGACTCGAACACTGAAGCTTTCTTT	CSAPDSNTEAFF
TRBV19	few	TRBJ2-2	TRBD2	TGTGCCAGTAGTCCGCGACTAGCGGGAGAGGTGAACACCGGGGAGCTGTTTTTT	CASSPRLAGEVNTGELFF
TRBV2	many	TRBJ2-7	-	TGTGCCAGCAGTGAAGTTTCGGTCAGGGGCGCTTCGTACGAGCAGTACTTC	CASSEVSVRGASYEQYF
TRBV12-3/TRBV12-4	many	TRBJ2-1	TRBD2	TGTGCCAGCAGTCGGACTAGCGGGAGCGATGAGCAGTTCTTC	CASSRTSGSDEQFF
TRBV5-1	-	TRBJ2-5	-	TGCGCCAGCAGCCCGTCCGGCCTCCAAGAGACCCAGTACTTC	CASSPSGLQETQYF
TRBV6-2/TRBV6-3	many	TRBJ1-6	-	TGTGCCAGCAGTCCCCCCCTCCGGGCCTCACCCCTCCACTTT	CASSPPLRASPLHF
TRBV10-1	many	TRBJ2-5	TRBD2	TGCGCCAGCAGTGAGGGAAGCGGGAGTGGAGAGACCCAGTACTTC	CASSEGSGSGETQYF
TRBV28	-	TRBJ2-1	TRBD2	TGTGCCAGCAGTAGGACTAGCGTCTCTGAGCAGTTCTTC	CASSRTSVSEQFF
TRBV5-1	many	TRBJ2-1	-	TGCGCCAGCAGCTTGGCGGACCATGTCTCCTACAATGAGCAGTTCTTC	CASSLADHVSYNEQFF
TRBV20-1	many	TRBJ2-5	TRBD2	TGCAGTGCAAAACCGGGACTAGCGGGGAGTGGGGGAGAGACCCAGTACTTC	CSAKPGLAGSGGETQYF
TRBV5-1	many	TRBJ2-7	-	TGCGCCAGCAGCCCCGGGACATCGATCTACGAGCAGTACTTC	CASSPGTSIYEQYF
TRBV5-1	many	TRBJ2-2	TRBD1	TGCGCCAGCAGCCCGGGACAGGGGTCGCGTACCGGGGAGCTGTTTTTT	CASSPGQGSRTGELFF
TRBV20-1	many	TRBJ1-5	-	TGCAGTGCTAGTTGGCAAGGTGGTCAGCCCCAGCATTTT	CSASWQGGQPQHF
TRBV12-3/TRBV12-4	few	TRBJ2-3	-	TGTGCCAGCCATCCCTCCGGGGCGGGGCACACAGATACGCAGTATTTT	CASHPSGAGHTDTQYF
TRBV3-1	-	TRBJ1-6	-	TGTGCCAGCAGCCAGGGAAATTCACCCCTCCACTTT	CASSQGNSPLHF
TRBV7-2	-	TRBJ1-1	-	TGTGCCAGCAGCCACGGACTCAGACAGGCTGAAGCTTTCTTT	CASSHGLRQAEAFF
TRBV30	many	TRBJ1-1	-	TGTGCCTGGACCAAGAAAGGGGGGCGAGGTGAAGCTTTCTTT	CAWTKKGGRGEAFF
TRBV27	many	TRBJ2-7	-	TGTGCCAGCAGTTCGCCCAGGGGCAAACACTCCTACGAGCAGTACTTC	CASSSPRGKHSYEQYF
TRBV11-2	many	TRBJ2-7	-	TGTGCCAGCAGCTTAGCGAGCGTGGTAAGCTACGAGCAGTACTTC	CASSLASVVSYEQYF
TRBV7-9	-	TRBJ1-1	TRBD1	TGTGCCAGCAGCCTAGAGGGACAGGGGGCCGAAGCTTTCTTT	CASSLEGQGAEAFF
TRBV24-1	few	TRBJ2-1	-	TGTGCCACCAGTCGCCCGGCGGGCAGTCACAATGAGCAGTTCTTC	CATSRPAGSHNEQFF
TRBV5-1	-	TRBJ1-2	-	TGCGCCAGCAGCTTGGTTGGGACACCGAGGACCTTC	CASSLVGTPRTF
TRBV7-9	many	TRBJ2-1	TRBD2	TGTGCCAGCAGCCCATTTGTAGCGGGTACCTACAATGAGCAGTTCTTC	CASSPFVAGTYNEQFF
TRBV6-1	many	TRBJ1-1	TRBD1	TGTGCCAGCAGGCTCGAGGGACAGGTCGGAACTGAAGCTTTCTTT	CASRLEGQVGTEAFF
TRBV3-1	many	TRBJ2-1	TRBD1	TGTGCCAGCAGGCGGACAGGGGCGACCCACGAGCAGTTCTTC	CASRRTGATHEQFF
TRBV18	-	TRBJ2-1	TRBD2	TGTGCCAGCTCAAGACTAGCTGATGAGCAGTTCTTC	CASSRLADEQFF
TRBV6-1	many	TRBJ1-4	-	TGTGCCAGCAGCCCTGACTTGTGGCGGGCTAATGAAAAACTGTTTTTT	CASSPDLWRANEKLFF
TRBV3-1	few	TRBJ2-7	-	TGTGCCAGCAGCTTGGACCGGGGGCCCCCCGAGCAGTACTTC	CASSLDRGPPEQYF
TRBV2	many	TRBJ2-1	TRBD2	TGTGCCAGCAGTAGCTCTAGCGGGAGATACAATGAGCAGTTCTTC	CASSSSSGRYNEQFF
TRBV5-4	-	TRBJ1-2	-	TGTGCCAGCAGCCTGGTCAACCGGGACCGAAACGATGGCTACACCTTC	CASSLVNRDRNDGYTF
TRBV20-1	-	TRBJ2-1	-	TGCAGTGCTAGAGAGATAGCGACTTACTACAATGAGCAGTTCTTC	CSAREIATYYNEQFF
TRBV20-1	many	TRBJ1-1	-	TGCAGTAGTCTCTGGGAGAACACTGAAGCTTTCTTT	CSSLWENTEAFF
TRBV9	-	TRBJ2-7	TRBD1	TGTGCCAGCAGCGCCGCCGGGACAGGGGGATCCGAGCAGTACTTC	CASSAAGTGGSEQYF
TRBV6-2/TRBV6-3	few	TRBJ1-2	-	TGTGCCAGCGCCCTTGGGGGGGTGCCGGATGGCTACACCTTC	CASALGGVPDGYTF
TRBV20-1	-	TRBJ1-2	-	TGCAGTGCGCAAAGGGGGTTAGCTAACTATGGCTACACCTTC	CSAQRGLANYGYTF
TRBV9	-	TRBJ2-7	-	TGTGCCAGCAGCGACCCAGACCTATATTCCTACGAGCAGTACTTC	CASSDPDLYSYEQYF
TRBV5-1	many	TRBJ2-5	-	TGCGCCAGCAGCTTGGAGCGGCCGGGACGGAGGGAAGAGACCCAGTACTTC	CASSLERPGRREETQYF
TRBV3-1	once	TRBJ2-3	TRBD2	TGTGCCTGGAGGACTAGCGGGAGGGGTCGGAGCACAGATACGCAGTATTTT	CAWRTSGRGRSTDTQYF
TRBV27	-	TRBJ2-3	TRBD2	TGTGCCAGCAGTTTAGAGCGGCTAGCGGGAGGTCCAGATACGCAGTATTTT	CASSLERLAGGPDTQYF